The 22 T cell receptor beta chains below come from one sample, sequenced in a study of CD8+ T cells in alopecia areata (dated by TCRdb to the late 2010s). The library came from the immunoSEQ multiplex PCR assay. For TCR sequencing, RNA was extracted from every sample and reverse transcribed into cDNA to serve as template. This is the immuneACCESS table as TCRdb keeps it, with only in-frame sequences that have V and J called. A part of the clones is gone; compared with another copy, unresolved V genes explain less than half, and the rest is unexplained. The table for this sample lists 200,000 to 250,000 clones; about two thirds of them were counted only once. In total, the top ten clones hold around 1.2% of the sample. What this sample's time point label stands for: baseline before oral tofacitinib. This sample comprised CD4+ T cells sorted from blood, obtained at week 0. The receptors were sampled from a human donor with alopecia areata.

V usage is TRBV5-1 and J usage is TRBJ2-5, with D possibly matching TRBD2 (7 bases). The CDR3 totals 15 residues. The germline V and J ends were trimmed by 3 bases and 5 bases, with 17 bases remaining between them. Germline lookup yields CDR1 SGHRS and CDR2 YFSETQ. The CDR3 protein is CASSSDGGASETQYF. For the CDR3, the DNA is TGCGCCAGCAGCTCTGATGGGGGGGCGAGTGAGACCCAGTACTTC.

The V call is TRBV4-2, the J call TRBJ2-5, with a weak D call TRBD2 (5 bases). This CDR3 is built from 14 residues. V was shortened by 4 bases and J by 5 bases, with 14 bases between the two germline ends. Germline values: CDR1 LGHNA, CDR2 YNFKEQ. The CDR3 nucleotides are TGTGCCAGCAGCCCGCCTGGGAGAGAGGAGACCCAGTACTTC. Protein sequence: CASSPPGREETQYF.

This clone was recorded a few times. The chain links TRBV29-1 to TRBJ1-1, with D unresolved. V dropped 3 bases and J dropped 5 bases, with 7 bases sitting between them. There are 11 residues in the CDR3. Germline V lookup: CDR1 SQVTM, CDR2 ANQGSEA. The CDR3 is CSVDPGTEAFF. The CDR3 DNA reads as TGCAGCGTTGATCCGGGGACTGAAGCTTTCTTT.

In its sample, this clone was seen a few times. The chain couples TRBV11-2 to TRBJ2-1, with D perhaps being TRBD1 or TRBD2 (7 bases each). Germline CDR1 is SGHAT and CDR2 is FQNNGV. This CDR3 has 15 amino acids. With 1 base removed from V and 2 bases from J, the gap between germline ends came to 9 bases. The CDR3 is CASSLAGGAYNEQFF. The CDR3 nucleotides are TGTGCCAGCAGCTTAGCAGGGGGGGCCTACAATGAGCAGTTCTTC.

This chain joins TRBV7-9 and TRBJ2-1, with TRBD2 identical over 8 bases. The J segment lost 2 bases and the V segment lost 5 bases, leaving 5 bases of the junction unmatched. Per germline, CDR1 SEHNR and CDR2 FQNEAQ (reference sequence). CDR3 length: 15 residues. The CDR3 here is CASSAVAGTYNEQFF. The DNA of the CDR3 is TGTGCCAGCAGCGCTGTAGCGGGGACCTACAATGAGCAGTTCTTC.

V gene TRBV29-1 combines with J gene TRBJ2-1; 7 positions match TRBD2. Trimming at V came to 1 base and at J to 9 bases, leaving 6 bases not matched to a gene. The CDR3 covers 13 residues. Germline V gene lookup returns CDR1 SQVTM and CDR2 ANQGSEA. CDR3: CSVEAGGLSEQFF. Here the CDR3 DNA reads TGCAGCGTTGAAGCCGGGGGACTAAGTGAGCAGTTCTTC.

The chain links TRBV12-5 to TRBJ1-5, with D perhaps TRBD1 (5 bases). The CDR3 runs to 13 residues. Germline assignment: CDR1 LGHNT and CDR2 FRNRAP. The ends were cut back, 6 bases at V and 6 bases at J, with 12 bases in the middle. CDR3 in amino acids: CASGPQGRQPQHF. The CDR3 region has the DNA TGTGCTAGTGGACCCCAGGGACGTCAGCCCCAGCATTTT.

This chain connects TRBV5-4 to TRBJ2-3; 9 bases agree with TRBD1. Germline CDR1 and CDR2: SGHNT and YYREEE (reference sequence). This CDR3 has 15 amino acids. The J segment lost 6 bases and the V segment lost 4 bases, leaving 9 bases of the junction unmatched. This CDR3 reads CASSPPGQGGDTQYF. The DNA for the CDR3 is TGTGCCAGCAGCCCCCCGGGACAGGGAGGGGATACGCAGTATTTT.

The chain links TRBV5-1 to TRBJ1-6, with D maybe TRBD1 (5 bases). Germline V gene lookup returns CDR1 SGHRS and CDR2 YFSETQ. This CDR3 is built from 14 residues. V lost 7 bases, J lost 10 bases, and 18 bases lay in between. The chain's CDR3 is CASRGTASESPLHF. The DNA of the CDR3 is TGCGCCAGCCGAGGGACCGCGTCCGAGTCACCCCTCCACTTT.

The CDR3 region has the DNA TGCGCCAGCAGCCAAGGACTAGCGGGGGTACTGACAGATACGCAGTATTTT. Translation: CASSQGLAGVLTDTQYF. The genes are TRBV4-3 and TRBJ2-3; 12 nucleotides line up with TRBD2. V gave up 1 base and J gave up 3 bases; unmatched junction bases: 5. Germline assignment: CDR1 LGHNA and CDR2 YSLEER. The CDR3 is made up of 17 amino acids.

V and J are TRBV30 and TRBJ2-3; TRBD1 matches 8 bases. CDR3 length: 12 amino acids. V trimming: 2 bases; J trimming: 8 bases; junction bases outside the gene matches: 3. Per germline, CDR1 GTSNPN and CDR2 SVGIG (reference sequence). The CDR3 sequence is CAWSPQGGTQYF. The CDR3 region has the DNA TGTGCCTGGAGTCCACAGGGGGGTACGCAGTATTTT.

This clone has just a few counts. The J gene is TRBJ2-3, the V gene TRBV7-9, with D possibly TRBD2 on 5 matching bases. Trimming removed 8 bases from V and 2 bases from J, with 14 bases in between. Germline V gives CDR1 SEHNR, CDR2 FQNEAQ (reference sequence). The CDR3 has 14 residues. CDR3 loop: CASVPRGSTDTQYF. CDR3 nucleotide sequence: TGTGCCAGCGTTCCACGGGGTTCCACAGATACGCAGTATTTT.

This clone was detected a few times. For the CDR3, the DNA is TGTGCCAGCAGCTCGGGACTAGCAGGGTACGAGCAGTACTTC. Translating it yields CASSSGLAGYEQYF. The chain is built from TRBV7-2 and TRBJ2-7, with 9 bases matching TRBD2. Losses at the gene ends were 4 bases for V and 4 bases for J; bases not matched to a gene: 5. CDR3 length equals 14 residues. Looked up from germline, CDR1 is SGHTA and CDR2 is FQGNSA.

Only one count was recorded for this clone. Within the sample, other DNA sequences also encode this same CDR3. This chain uses TRBV9 with TRBJ1-1; D gene unclear. V was cut by 0 bases and J by 1 base, with 4 bases left in between. CDR1 is SGDLS, CDR2 YYNGEE, per germline. The CDR3 spans 13 residues. CDR3 loop: CASSVGPNTEAFF. CDR3 nucleotides: TGTGCCAGCAGCGTAGGGCCGAACACTGAAGCTTTCTTT.

This clone was counted a single time. The V call is TRBV6-6, the J call TRBJ2-7; D tentatively fits TRBD1 or TRBD2 (5 bases each). V was trimmed by 0 bases and J by 2 bases, leaving 11 bases between them. The CDR3 consists of 15 residues. Looked up from germline, CDR1 is MNHNY and CDR2 is SVGAGI (reference sequence). The chain's CDR3 is CASSYSGVSTYEQYF. The CDR3 nucleotides are TGTGCCAGCAGTTACTCGGGGGTGTCTACCTACGAGCAGTACTTC.

The chain employs TRBV6-5 and TRBJ1-1, with D unclear. The CDR3 is 13 amino acids. Germline V gives CDR1 MNHEY, CDR2 SVGAGI. V lost 5 bases, J lost 8 bases, and 15 bases lay in between. Here the CDR3 DNA reads TGTGCCAGCAGTATAACGACCGAGAGAGAAGCTTTCTTT. Protein: CASSITTEREAFF.

This chain joins TRBV18 and TRBJ2-1; the match to TRBD2 covers 9 bases. CDR3 length: 18 amino acids. V shed 6 bases, J shed 7 bases, and the junction held 19 bases outside the gene matches. Germline V gene data show CDR1 as KGHSH and CDR2 as LQKENI. The CDR3: CASSQLPLTSGYGNEQFF. CDR3 nucleotide sequence: TGTGCCAGCTCCCAACTGCCTTTGACTAGCGGTTATGGGAATGAGCAGTTCTTC.

The genes are TRBV9 and TRBJ2-5, with D possibly matching TRBD2 (5 bases). The CDR3 totals 15 residues. Looked up from germline, CDR1 is SGDLS and CDR2 is YYNGEE. Trimming removed 6 bases at V and 0 bases at J, with 15 bases between. CDR3 sequence reads: CASTIGPSNQETQYF. As DNA, the CDR3 is TGTGCCAGCACCATAGGGCCTAGCAACCAAGAGACCCAGTACTTC.

V usage is TRBV7-2 and J usage is TRBJ2-7; TRBD1 is a possible D gene (5 bases). This CDR3 comprises 18 residues. V gave up 4 bases and J gave up 0 bases, with 22 bases separating them. Germline CDR1 SGHTA, CDR2 FQGNSA. CDR3 sequence: CASSSRGPMGWSSYEQYF. CDR3 DNA: TGTGCCAGCAGCTCAAGGGGCCCCATGGGCTGGAGCTCCTACGAGCAGTACTTC.

V and J are TRBV5-1 and TRBJ2-1; no definite D call. Per germline, CDR1 SGHRS and CDR2 YFSETQ. The CDR3 runs 16 residues. V lost 0 bases and J lost 5, with 15 bases in between. CDR3 amino acids: CASSLVQSLTHNEQFF. The CDR3 DNA follows: TGCGCCAGCAGCTTGGTGCAGTCACTCACCCACAATGAGCAGTTCTTC.

This chain joins TRBV19 and TRBJ1-2, with D hard to call. Deletions cut 5 bases from V and 3 bases from J, with 16 bases between. This CDR3 is built from 15 residues. Germline lookup yields CDR1 LNHDA and CDR2 SQIVND (reference sequence). CDR3 sequence (DNA): TGTGCCAGTAGTTCAAATACCGGGTTTCACTATGGCTACACCTTC. This sequence encodes CASSSNTGFHYGYTF.

V usage is TRBV7-2 and J usage is TRBJ2-3; a weak D match, TRBD1 (6 bases). The CDR3 sequence is 14 residues long. Deletions cut 3 bases from V and 5 bases from J, with 12 bases between. Germline CDR1 is SGHTA and CDR2 is FQGNSA. This CDR3 reads CASSLWGPGDTQYF. CDR3 bases: TGTGCCAGCAGCTTGTGGGGGCCGGGAGATACGCAGTATTTT.